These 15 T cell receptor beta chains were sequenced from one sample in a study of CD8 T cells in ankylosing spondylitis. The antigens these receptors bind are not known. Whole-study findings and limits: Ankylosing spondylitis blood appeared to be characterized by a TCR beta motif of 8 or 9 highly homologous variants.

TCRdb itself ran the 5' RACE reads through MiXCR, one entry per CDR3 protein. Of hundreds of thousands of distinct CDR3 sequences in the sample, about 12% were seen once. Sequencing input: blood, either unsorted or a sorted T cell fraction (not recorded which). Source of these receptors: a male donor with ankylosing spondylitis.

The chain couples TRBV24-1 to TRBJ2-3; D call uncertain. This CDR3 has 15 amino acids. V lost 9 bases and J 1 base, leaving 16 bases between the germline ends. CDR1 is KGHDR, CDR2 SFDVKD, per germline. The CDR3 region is CATSSWPRGTDTQYF. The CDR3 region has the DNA TGTGCCACCTCCTCGTGGCCCCGTGGCACAGATACGCAGTATTTT.

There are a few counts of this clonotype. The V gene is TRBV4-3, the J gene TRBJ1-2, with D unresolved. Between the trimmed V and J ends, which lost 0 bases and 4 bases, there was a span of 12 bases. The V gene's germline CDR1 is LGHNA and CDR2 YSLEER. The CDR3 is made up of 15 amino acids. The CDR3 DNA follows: TGCGCCAGCAGCCAAGATTTTTGGGATACCTATGGCTACACCTTC. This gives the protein CASSQDFWDTYGYTF.

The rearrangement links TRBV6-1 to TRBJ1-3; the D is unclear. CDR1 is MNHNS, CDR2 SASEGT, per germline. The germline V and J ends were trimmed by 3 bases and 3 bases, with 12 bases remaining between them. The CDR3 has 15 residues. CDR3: CASSDPLVGGNTIYF. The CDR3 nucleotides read TGTGCCAGCAGTGATCCGCTAGTTGGTGGAAACACCATATATTTT.

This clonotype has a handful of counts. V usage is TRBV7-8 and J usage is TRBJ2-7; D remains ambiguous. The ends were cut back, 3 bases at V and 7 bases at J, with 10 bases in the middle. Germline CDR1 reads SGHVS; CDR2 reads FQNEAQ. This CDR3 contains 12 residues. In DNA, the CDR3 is TGTGCCAGCAGCTTCGGAATACCTGAGCAGTACTTC. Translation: CASSFGIPEQYF.

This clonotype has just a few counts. The CDR3 here is CASSPGKGSYNEQFF. CDR3 coding DNA: TGTGCCAGCAGCCCTGGGAAAGGATCCTACAATGAGCAGTTCTTC. The rearrangement uses TRBV6-1 and TRBJ2-1; D not certain. V shed 6 bases and J shed 1 base, with 13 bases lying between them. Looked up from germline, CDR1 is MNHNS and CDR2 is SASEGT. This CDR3 is built from 15 residues.

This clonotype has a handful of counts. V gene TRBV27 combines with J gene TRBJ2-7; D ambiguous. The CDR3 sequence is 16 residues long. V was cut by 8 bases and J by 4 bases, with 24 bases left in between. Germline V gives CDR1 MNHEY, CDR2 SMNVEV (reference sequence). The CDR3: CASADLYGRARYEQYF. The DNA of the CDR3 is TGTGCCAGCGCCGATTTATATGGTCGAGCTCGGTACGAGCAGTACTTC.

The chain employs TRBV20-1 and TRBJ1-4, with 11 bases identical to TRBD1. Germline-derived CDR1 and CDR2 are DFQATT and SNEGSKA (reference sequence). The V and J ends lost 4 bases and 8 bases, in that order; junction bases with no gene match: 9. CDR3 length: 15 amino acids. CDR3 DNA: TGCAGTGCTAACGCCTGGGACAGGGGGAAAGAAAAACTGTTTTTT. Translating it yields CSANAWDRGKEKLFF.

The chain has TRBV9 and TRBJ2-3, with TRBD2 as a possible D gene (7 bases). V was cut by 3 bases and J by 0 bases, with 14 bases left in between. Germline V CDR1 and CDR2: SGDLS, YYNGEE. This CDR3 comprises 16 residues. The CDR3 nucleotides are TGTGCCAGCAGCGCCGGGGGGACACCTAGCACAGATACGCAGTATTTT. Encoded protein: CASSAGGTPSTDTQYF.

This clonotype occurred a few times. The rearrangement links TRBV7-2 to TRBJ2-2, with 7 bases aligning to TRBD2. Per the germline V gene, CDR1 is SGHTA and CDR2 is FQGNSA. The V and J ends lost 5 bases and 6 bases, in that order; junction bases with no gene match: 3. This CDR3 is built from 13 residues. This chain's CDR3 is CASSNGGSGELFF. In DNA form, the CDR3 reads TGTGCCAGCAGCAACGGGGGGTCCGGGGAGCTGTTTTTT.

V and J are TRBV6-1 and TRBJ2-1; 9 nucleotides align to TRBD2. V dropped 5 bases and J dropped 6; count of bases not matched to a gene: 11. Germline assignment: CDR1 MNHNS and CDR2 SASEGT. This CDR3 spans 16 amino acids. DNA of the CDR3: TGTGCCAGCAGTCCTCTAAGGGGCGGGGGGGTCAATGAGCAGTTCTTC. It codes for CASSPLRGGGVNEQFF.

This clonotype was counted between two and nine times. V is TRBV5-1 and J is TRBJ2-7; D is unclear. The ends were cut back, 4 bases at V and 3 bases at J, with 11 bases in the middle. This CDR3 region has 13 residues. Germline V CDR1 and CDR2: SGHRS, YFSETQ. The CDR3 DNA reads TGCGCCAGCAGCGACTTAACCAACTACGAGCAGTACTTC. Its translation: CASSDLTNYEQYF.

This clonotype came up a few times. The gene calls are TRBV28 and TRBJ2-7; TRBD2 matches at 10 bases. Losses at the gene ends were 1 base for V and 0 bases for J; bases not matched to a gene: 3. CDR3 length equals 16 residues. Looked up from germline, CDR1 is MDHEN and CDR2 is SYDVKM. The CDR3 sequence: CASSLFLAGDSYEQYF. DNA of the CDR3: TGTGCCAGCAGTTTATTCCTAGCGGGGGACTCCTACGAGCAGTACTTC.

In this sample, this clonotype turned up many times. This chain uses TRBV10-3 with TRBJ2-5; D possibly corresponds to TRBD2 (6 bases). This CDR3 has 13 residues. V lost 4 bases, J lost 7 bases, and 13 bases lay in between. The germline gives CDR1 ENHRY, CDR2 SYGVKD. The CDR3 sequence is CAISGGQEGTQYF. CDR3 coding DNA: TGTGCCATCAGTGGAGGCCAGGAGGGGACCCAGTACTTC.

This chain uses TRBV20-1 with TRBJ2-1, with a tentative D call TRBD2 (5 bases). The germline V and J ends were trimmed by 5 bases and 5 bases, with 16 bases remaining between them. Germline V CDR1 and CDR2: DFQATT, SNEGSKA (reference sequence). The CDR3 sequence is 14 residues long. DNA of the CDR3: TGCAGTGCTTCAAATCCCCGGGGAGACAATGAGCAGTTCTTC. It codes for CSASNPRGDNEQFF.

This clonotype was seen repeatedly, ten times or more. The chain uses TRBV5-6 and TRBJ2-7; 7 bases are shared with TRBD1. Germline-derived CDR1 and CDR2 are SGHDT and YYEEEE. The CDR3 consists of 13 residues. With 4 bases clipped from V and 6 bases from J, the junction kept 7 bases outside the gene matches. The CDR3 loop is CASSLRQGSEQYF. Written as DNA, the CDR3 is TGTGCCAGCAGCCTTAGACAGGGCAGCGAGCAGTACTTC.